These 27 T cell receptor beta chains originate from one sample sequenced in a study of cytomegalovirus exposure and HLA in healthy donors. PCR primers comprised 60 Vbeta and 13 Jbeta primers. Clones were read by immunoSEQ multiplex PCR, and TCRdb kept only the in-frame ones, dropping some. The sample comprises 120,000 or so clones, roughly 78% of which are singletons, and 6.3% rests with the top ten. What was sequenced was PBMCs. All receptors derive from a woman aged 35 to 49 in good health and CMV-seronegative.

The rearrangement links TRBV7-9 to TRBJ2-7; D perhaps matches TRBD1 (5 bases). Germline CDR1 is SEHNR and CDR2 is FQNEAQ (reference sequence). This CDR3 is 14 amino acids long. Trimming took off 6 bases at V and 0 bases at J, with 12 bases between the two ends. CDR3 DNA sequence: TGTGCCAGCAGGGGAACAGGATACTCCTACGAGCAGTACTTC. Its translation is CASRGTGYSYEQYF.

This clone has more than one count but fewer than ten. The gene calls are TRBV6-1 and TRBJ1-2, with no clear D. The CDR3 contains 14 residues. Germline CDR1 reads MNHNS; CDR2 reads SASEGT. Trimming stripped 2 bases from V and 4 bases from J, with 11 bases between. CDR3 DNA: TGTGCCAGCAGTGAATGGGAGGGCCTCTATGGCTACACCTTC. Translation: CASSEWEGLYGYTF.

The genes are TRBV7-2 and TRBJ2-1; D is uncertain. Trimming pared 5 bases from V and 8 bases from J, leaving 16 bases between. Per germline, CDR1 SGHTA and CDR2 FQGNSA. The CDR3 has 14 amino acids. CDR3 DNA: TGTGCCAGCAGCATAGACGGCAGGAACCATGAGCAGTTCTTC. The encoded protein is CASSIDGRNHEQFF.

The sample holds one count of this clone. For the CDR3, the DNA is TGTGCCAGCAGTATTTACAGGGGGCGAATTTCGTACTATGGCTACACCTTC. Protein product: CASSIYRGRISYYGYTF. The chain carries TRBV28 and TRBJ1-2; 9 bases are shared with TRBD1. Germline loops: CDR1 MDHEN, CDR2 SYDVKM. With V trimmed by 5 bases and J by 3 bases, 13 bases remained unmatched. The CDR3 spans 17 residues.

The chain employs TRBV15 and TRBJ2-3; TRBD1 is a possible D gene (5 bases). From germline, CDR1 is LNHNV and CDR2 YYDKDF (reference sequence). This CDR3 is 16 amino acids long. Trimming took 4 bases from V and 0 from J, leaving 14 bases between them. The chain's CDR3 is CATSKGFKGSTDTQYF. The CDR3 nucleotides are TGTGCCACCAGCAAAGGCTTCAAGGGGAGCACAGATACGCAGTATTTT.

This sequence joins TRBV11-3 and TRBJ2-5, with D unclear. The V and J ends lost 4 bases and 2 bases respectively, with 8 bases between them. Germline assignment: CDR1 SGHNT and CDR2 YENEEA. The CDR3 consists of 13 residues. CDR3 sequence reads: CASSSSIQETQYF. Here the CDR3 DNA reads TGTGCCAGCAGCTCGTCTATTCAAGAGACCCAGTACTTC.

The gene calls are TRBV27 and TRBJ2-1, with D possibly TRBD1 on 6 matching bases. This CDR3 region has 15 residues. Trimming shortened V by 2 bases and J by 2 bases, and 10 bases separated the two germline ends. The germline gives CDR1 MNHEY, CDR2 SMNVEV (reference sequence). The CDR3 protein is CASSLTGNPYNEQFF. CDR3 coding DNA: TGTGCCAGCAGTTTAACAGGGAACCCCTACAATGAGCAGTTCTTC.

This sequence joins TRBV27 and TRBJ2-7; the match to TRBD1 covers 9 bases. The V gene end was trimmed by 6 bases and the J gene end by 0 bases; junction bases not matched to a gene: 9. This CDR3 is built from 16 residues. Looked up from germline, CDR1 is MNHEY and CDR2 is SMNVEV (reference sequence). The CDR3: CASSSPGTGTSYEQYF. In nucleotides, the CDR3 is TGTGCCAGCAGCTCCCCCGGGACAGGGACCTCCTACGAGCAGTACTTC.

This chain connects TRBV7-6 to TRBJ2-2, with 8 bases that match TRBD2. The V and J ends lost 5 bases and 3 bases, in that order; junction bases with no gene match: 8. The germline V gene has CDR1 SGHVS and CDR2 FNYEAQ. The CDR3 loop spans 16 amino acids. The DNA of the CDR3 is TGTGCCAGCAGCCAGGGACTAGTCGAGTACACCGGGGAGCTGTTTTTT. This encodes CASSQGLVEYTGELFF.

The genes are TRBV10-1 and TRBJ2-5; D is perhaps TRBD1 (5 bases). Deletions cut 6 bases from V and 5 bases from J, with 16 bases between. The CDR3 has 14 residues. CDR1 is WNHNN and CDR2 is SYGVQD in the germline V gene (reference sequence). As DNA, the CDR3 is TGCGCCAGCAGCGAGGAAGGGGTCGTTGAGACCCAGTACTTC. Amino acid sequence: CASSEEGVVETQYF.

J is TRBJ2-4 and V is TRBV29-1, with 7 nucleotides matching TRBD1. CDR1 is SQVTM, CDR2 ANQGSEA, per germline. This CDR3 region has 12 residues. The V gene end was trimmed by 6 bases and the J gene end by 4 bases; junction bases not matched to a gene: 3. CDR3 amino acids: CSVEDRKNIQYF. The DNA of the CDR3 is TGCAGCGTGGAGGACAGGAAAAACATTCAGTACTTC. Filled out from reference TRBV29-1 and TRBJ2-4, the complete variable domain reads SAVISQKPSRDICQRGTSLTIQCQVDSQVTMMFWYRQQPGQSLTLIATANQGSEATYESGFVIDKFPISRPNLTFSTLTVSNMSPEDSSIYLCSVEDRKNIQYFGAGTRLSVL.

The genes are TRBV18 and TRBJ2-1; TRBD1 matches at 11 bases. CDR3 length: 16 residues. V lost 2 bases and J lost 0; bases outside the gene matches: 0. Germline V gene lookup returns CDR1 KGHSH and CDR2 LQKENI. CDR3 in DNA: TGTGCCAGCTCACCAGGACAGGGGGCCTCCTACAATGAGCAGTTCTTC. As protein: CASSPGQGASYNEQFF.

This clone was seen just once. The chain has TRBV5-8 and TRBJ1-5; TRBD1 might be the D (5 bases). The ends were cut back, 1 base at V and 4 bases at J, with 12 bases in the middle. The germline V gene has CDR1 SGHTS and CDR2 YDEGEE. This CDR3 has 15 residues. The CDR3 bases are TGTGCCAGCAGCTTGATTGGGGGGGGGAATCAGCCCCAGCATTTT. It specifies CASSLIGGGNQPQHF.

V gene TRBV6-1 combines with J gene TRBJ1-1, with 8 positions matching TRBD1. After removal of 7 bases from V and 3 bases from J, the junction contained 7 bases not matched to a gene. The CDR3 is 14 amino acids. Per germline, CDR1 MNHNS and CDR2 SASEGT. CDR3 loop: CASIRGQGDTEAFF. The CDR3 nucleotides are TGTGCCAGCATTAGAGGACAGGGAGACACTGAAGCTTTCTTT.

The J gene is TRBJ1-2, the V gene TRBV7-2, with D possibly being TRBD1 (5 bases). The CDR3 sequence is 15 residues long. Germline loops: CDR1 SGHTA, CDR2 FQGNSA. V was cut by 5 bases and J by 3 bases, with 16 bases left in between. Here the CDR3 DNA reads TGTGCCAGCAGCCGAACAGGCTTCATTGACTATGGCTACACCTTC. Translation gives CASSRTGFIDYGYTF.

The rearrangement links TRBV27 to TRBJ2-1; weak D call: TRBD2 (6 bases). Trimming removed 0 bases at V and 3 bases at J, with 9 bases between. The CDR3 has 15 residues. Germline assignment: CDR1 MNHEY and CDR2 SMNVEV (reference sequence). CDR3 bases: TGTGCCAGCAGTTTATCCGGGACTTACTACAATGAGCAGTTCTTC. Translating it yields CASSLSGTYYNEQFF.

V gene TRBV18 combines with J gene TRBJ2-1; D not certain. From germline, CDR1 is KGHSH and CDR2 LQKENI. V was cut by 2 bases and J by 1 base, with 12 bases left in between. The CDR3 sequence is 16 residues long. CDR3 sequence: CASSPVAQPSYNEQFF. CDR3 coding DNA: TGTGCCAGCTCACCAGTCGCACAACCTTCCTACAATGAGCAGTTCTTC.

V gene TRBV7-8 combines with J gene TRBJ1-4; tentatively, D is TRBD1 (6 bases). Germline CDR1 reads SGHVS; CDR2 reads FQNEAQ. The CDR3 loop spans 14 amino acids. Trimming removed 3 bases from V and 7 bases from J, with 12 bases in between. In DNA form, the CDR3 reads TGTGCCAGCAGCTTTGCAGGGGCGGGTGAAAAACTGTTTTTT. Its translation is CASSFAGAGEKLFF.

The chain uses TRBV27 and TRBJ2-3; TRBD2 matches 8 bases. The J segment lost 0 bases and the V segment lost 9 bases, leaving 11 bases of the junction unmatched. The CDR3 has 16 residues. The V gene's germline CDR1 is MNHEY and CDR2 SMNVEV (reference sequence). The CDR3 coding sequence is TGTGCCAGTTTCCCCCTAGCGGGTTCTAGCACAGATACGCAGTATTTT. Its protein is CASFPLAGSSTDTQYF.

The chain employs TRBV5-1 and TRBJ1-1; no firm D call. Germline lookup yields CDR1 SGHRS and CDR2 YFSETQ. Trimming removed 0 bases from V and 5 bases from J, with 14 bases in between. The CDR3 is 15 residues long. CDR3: CASSLAVGERTEAFF. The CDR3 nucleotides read TGCGCCAGCAGCTTGGCCGTGGGAGAGAGGACTGAAGCTTTCTTT.

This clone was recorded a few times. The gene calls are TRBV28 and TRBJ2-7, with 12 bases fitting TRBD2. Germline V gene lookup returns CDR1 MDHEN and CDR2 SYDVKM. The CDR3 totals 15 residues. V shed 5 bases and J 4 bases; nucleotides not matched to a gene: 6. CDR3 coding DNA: TGTGCCAGCAGTCCACGACTAGCGGGGGCATACGAGCAGTACTTC. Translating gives CASSPRLAGAYEQYF. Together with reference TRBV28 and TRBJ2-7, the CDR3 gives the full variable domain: DVKVTQSSRYLVKRTGEKVFLECVQDMDHENMFWYRQDPGLGLRLIYFSYDVKMKEKGDIPEGYSVSREKKERFSLILESASTNQTSMYLCASSPRLAGAYEQYFGPGTRLTVT.

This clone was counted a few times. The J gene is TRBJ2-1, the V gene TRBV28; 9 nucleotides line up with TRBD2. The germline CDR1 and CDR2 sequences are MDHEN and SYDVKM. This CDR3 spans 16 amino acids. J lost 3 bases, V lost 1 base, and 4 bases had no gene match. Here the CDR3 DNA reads TGTGCCAGCAGTTTATTTCCTAGCGGGAACTACAATGAGCAGTTCTTC. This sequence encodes CASSLFPSGNYNEQFF. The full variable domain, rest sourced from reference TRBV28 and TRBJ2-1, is DVKVTQSSRYLVKRTGEKVFLECVQDMDHENMFWYRQDPGLGLRLIYFSYDVKMKEKGDIPEGYSVSREKKERFSLILESASTNQTSMYLCASSLFPSGNYNEQFFGPGTRLTVL.

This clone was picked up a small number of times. The CDR3 spells CASSPLGQGAAEAFF. The CDR3 DNA reads TGTGCCAGCAGCCCCCTAGGACAGGGGGCCGCTGAAGCTTTCTTT. V gene TRBV9 combines with J gene TRBJ1-1; 11 bases are shared with TRBD1. V dropped 4 bases and J dropped 6; count of bases not matched to a gene: 8. Germline lookup yields CDR1 SGDLS and CDR2 YYNGEE. The CDR3 contains 15 residues. The entire variable domain, with the rest obtained from reference TRBV9 and TRBJ1-1, is as follows: DSGVTQTPKHLITATGQRVTLRCSPRSGDLSVYWYQQSLDQGLQFLIQYYNGEERAKGNILERFSAQQFPDLHSELNLSSLELGDSALYFCASSPLGQGAAEAFFGQGTRLTVV.

DNA for the CDR3: TGCGCCAGCAGCCAAGATGGGCCGGACAGGGTGTTGGGCGGCTCCTACGAGCAGTACTTC. This gives the protein CASSQDGPDRVLGGSYEQYF. The V gene is TRBV4-3, the J gene TRBJ2-7; 8 nucleotides align to TRBD1. Trimming cost V 0 bases and J 0 bases; bases outside gene matches: 16. Germline-derived CDR1 and CDR2 are LGHNA and YSLEER. The CDR3 is 20 residues long.

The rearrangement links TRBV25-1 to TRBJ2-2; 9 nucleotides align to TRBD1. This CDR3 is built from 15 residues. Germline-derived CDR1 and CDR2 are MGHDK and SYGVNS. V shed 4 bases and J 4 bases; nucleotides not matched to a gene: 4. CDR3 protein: CASSADRGTTGELFF. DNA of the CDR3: TGTGCCAGCAGTGCGGACAGGGGTACCACCGGGGAGCTGTTTTTT.

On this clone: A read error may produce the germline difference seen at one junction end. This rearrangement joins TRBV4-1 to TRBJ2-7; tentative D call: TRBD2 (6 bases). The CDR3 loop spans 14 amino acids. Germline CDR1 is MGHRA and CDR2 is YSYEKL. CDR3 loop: CASSQGRGTYEQYF. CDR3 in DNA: TGTGCCAGCAGCCAAGGGCGGGGAACCTACGAGCAGTACTTC.

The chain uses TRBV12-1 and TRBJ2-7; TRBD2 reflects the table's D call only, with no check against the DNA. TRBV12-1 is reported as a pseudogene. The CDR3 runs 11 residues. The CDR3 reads CASSSPYEQYF. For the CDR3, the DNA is TGTGCCAGCAGCTCTCCCTACGAGCAGTACTTC.